This TCR beta chain was observed in a study of identifying expanded T cells in peripheral blood. The study's findings and limits: Clone count variance between approximately 2-week samples rose with total template count.

Germline loops: CDR1 MDHEN, CDR2 SYDVKM. CDR3 length: 11 amino acids. Trimming stripped 3 bases from V and 7 bases from J, with 7 bases between. On this clone itself: Its specificity is not known.

Assay used: immunoSEQ multiplex PCR; TCRdb lists only in-frame clones, some missing. The sample lists tens of thousands of clones, 88% seen once, with about 20% in the top ten. Healthy donors had no documented immune events, such as infections, while sampled. V is TRBV28 and J is TRBJ2-7; D ambiguous. The sample was blood. This clonotype was obtained from a person aged 18-70 years in good health. CDR3 sequence: CASSLGGEQYF. CDR3 nucleotides: TGTGCCAGCAGTTTGGGTGGGGAGCAGTACTTC.